This TCR beta chain was sequenced for a study of T cells in Graves' hyperthyroidism and ophthalmopathy. RNA transcripts yielded amplified TCR beta CDR3 regions. In the first-round RT-PCR of the TCR CDR3, the HTBI primer set was used. From the multiplex PCR reads, TCRdb called clonotypes with MiXCR, one entry per CDR3 protein. The table records some 300,000 distinct CDR3 sequences, roughly 17% of them present only once. The CDR3 runs 12 residues. Trimming took off 5 bases at V and 7 bases at J, with 9 bases between the two ends. Germline CDR1 is SEHNR and CDR2 is FQNEAQ (reference sequence). The specimen sequenced was blood. The clonotype was recovered from a man younger than 40 with Graves' hyperthyroidism. V gene TRBV7-9 combines with J gene TRBJ2-1; D assignment may be TRBD1 or TRBD2 (5 bases each). CDR3 loop: CASSVGVNEQFF. The CDR3 DNA reads TGTGCCAGCAGCGTGGGGGTTAATGAGCAGTTCTTC.